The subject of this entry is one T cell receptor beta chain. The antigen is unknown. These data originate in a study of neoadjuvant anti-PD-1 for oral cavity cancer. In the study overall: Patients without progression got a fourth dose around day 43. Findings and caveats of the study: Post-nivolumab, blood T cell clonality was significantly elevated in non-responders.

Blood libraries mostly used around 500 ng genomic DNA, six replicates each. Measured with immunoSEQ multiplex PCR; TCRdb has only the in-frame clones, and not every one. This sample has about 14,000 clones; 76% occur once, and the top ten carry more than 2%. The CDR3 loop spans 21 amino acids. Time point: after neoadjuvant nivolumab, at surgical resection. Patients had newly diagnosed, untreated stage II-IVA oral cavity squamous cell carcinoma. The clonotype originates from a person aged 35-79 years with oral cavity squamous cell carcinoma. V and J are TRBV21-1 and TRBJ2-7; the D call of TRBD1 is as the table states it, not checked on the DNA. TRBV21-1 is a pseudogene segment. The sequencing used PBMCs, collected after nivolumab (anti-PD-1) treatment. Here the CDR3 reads CASSKVGKVGRQLPTSYEQYF. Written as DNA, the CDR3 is TGTGCCAGCAGCAAAGTCGGAAAGGTAGGCCGACAGCTCCCAACCTCCTACGAGCAGTACTTC.